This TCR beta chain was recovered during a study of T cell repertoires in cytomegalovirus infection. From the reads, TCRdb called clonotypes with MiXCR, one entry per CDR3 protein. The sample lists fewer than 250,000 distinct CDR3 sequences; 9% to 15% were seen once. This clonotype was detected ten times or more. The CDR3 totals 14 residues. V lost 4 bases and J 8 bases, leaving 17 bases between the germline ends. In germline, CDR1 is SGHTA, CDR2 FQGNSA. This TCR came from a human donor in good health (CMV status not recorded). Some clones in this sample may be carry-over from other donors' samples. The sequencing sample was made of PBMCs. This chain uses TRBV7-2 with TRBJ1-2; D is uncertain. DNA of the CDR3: TGTGCCAGCAGCTCCCCTCGACCGGGCGGAGGCTACACCTTC. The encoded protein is CASSSPRPGGGYTF.